What follows is one T cell receptor beta chain and its context. This specimen comes from a study of CD8 T cells in Susac syndrome. The ends lost 4 bases at V and 0 bases at J; junction bases unmatched: 10. The CDR3 loop spans 18 amino acids. Germline CDR1 reads LGHNA; CDR2 reads YSLEER. An amount of RNA that ranged from roughly 0.45 to 1 ug was reverse transcribed with random hexamers. An immunoSEQ multiplex PCR generated amplified TCR beta CDR3 products spanning 54 Vbeta and 13 Jbeta. TCRdb re-derived calls from the immunoSEQ multiplex PCR reads in MiXCR, one entry per CDR3 protein. Among about 130,000 distinct CDR3 sequences listed, under 95% were seen once. The multiple sclerosis control cohort comprised treatment-naive individuals presenting with stable or active relapsing-remitting disease.

The gene calls are TRBV4-3 and TRBJ2-1; 9 nucleotides agree with TRBD2. The sequence was obtained from a human donor with multiple sclerosis. Sequenced material: CD8+ T cells from PBMCs. In DNA form, the CDR3 reads TGCGCCAGCAGCCCGAAACCCTTAGCGGGAGCCTCCTACAATGAGCAGTTCTTC. Encoded protein: CASSPKPLAGASYNEQFF.